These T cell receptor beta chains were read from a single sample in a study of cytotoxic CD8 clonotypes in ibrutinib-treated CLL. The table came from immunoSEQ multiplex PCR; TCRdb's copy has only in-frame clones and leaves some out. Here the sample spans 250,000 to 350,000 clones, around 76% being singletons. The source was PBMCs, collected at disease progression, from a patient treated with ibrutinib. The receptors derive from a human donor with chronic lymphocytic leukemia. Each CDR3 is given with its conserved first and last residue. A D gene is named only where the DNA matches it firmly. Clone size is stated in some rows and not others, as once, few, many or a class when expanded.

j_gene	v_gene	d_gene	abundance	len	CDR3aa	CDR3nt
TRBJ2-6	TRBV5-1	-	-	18	CASSTLQGPSSGANVLTF	TGCGCCAGCAGCACCCTCCAGGGGCCAAGTTCTGGGGCCAACGTCCTGACTTTC
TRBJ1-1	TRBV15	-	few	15	CATSRDWGGYTEAFF	TGTGCCACCAGCAGAGATTGGGGGGGGTACACTGAAGCTTTCTTT
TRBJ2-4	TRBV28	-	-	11	CASSPHGIQYF	TGTGCCAGCAGCCCGCACGGCATTCAGTACTTC
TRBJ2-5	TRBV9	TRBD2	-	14	CASSGAGGWETQYF	TGTGCCAGCAGCGGTGCGGGAGGGTGGGAGACCCAGTACTTC
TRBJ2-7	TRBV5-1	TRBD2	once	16	CASSSGGTSRSYEQYF	TGCGCCAGCAGCTCCGGAGGGACTAGCCGGTCCTACGAGCAGTACTTC
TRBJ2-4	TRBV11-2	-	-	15	CASSLEVQGKNIQYF	TGTGCCAGCAGCTTAGAGGTCCAGGGCAAAAACATTCAGTACTTC
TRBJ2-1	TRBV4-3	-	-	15	CASSQDGQTYNEQFF	TGCGCCAGCAGCCAAGATGGACAGACATACAATGAGCAGTTCTTC
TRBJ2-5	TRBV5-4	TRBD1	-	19	CASSYYDRVPFLTQETQYF	TGTGCCAGCAGCTATTACGACAGGGTCCCCTTTTTGACCCAAGAGACCCAGTACTTC
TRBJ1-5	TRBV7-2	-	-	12	CASSNRAQPQHF	TGTGCCAGCAGCAACAGGGCACAGCCCCAGCATTTT
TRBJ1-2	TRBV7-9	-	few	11	CASSLGHGYTF	TGTGCCAGCAGCCTAGGCCATGGCTACACCTTC
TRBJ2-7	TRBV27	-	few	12	CASSPSIYEQYF	TGTGCCAGCAGCCCGTCAATATACGAGCAGTACTTC
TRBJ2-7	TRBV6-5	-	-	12	CASSSGSNEQYF	TGTGCCAGCAGTTCAGGGAGCAACGAGCAGTACTTC
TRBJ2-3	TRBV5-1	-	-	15	CASSPVGGYTDTQYF	TGCGCCAGCAGCCCCGTGGGCGGCTACACAGATACGCAGTATTTT
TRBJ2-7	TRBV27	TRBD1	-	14	CASSFLGQGTEQYF	TGTGCCAGCAGTTTCCTGGGACAGGGAACAGAGCAGTACTTC
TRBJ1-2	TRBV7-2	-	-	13	CASTPGADYGYTF	TGTGCCAGCACCCCCGGGGCCGACTATGGCTACACCTTC
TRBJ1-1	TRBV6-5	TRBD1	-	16	CASSYVQGPMNTEAFF	TGTGCCAGCAGTTACGTACAGGGGCCAATGAACACTGAAGCTTTCTTT
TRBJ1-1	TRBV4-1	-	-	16	CASSQGFTGQNTEAFF	TGCGCCAGCAGCCAAGGATTTACTGGGCAGAACACTGAAGCTTTCTTT
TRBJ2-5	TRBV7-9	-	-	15	CASSLAVDRGWAQYF	TGTGCCAGCAGCTTAGCAGTCGACCGAGGTTGGGCCCAGTACTTC
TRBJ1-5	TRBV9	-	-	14	CASSVGSGDQPQHF	TGTGCCAGCAGCGTAGGTTCAGGGGACCAGCCCCAGCATTTT
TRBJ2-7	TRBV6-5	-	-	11	CASSYSDEQYF	TGTGCCAGCAGTTACTCAGACGAGCAGTACTTC
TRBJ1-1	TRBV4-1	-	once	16	CASSHGSRVAGTEAFF	TGCGCCAGCAGCCACGGGTCGCGAGTTGCGGGAACTGAAGCTTTCTTT
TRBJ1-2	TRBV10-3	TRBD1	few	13	CAIRRGLNYGYTF	TGTGCCATCAGGAGGGGGCTAAACTATGGCTACACCTTC
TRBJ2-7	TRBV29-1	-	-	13	CSVLSLQSYEQYF	TGCAGCGTCCTCTCTTTACAGTCCTACGAGCAGTACTTC
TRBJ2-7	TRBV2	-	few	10	CASSRYEQYF	TGTGCCAGCAGTAGATACGAGCAGTACTTC
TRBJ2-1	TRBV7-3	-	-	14	CASSPGPSRDEQFF	TGTGCCAGCAGCCCCGGTCCCTCCCGGGATGAGCAGTTCTTC
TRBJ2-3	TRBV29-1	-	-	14	CSVGGWDRGNTQYF	TGCAGCGTTGGTGGGTGGGACCGCGGGAATACGCAGTATTTT